The present entry profiles one T cell receptor beta chain with its context. Its antigen remains unknown. Sequenced by immunoSEQ multiplex PCR; TCRdb stores in-frame clones only, minus some. This table holds about 88,000 clones, approximately 94% found once. These data come from a study of graft-versus-host responses after intestinal transplantation. Study background: For approximately 3 years after anti-thymocyte globulin induction, all recipients took tacrolimus and steroids.

Findings and limits, study-wide: Present in recipient marrow, GvH clones included some that appeared first in ileum or blood. Early HvG declines after transplant were associated with peak circulating GvH clone levels.

The V and J ends lost 6 bases and 3 bases respectively, with 10 bases between them. Germline V lookup: CDR1 SGHNT, CDR2 YYREEE (reference sequence). CDR3 length: 13 residues. V usage is TRBV5-4 and J usage is TRBJ2-1; D perhaps matches TRBD1 (5 bases). The source is a human donor who was the organ donor for an intestinal transplant. Sample: unstimulated CD4+ T cells sorted from spleen or lymph node cells, taken before transplant. The CDR3 DNA reads TGTGCCAGCATGTCAGGGTTCTACAATGAGCAGTTCTTC. As protein: CASMSGFYNEQFF.